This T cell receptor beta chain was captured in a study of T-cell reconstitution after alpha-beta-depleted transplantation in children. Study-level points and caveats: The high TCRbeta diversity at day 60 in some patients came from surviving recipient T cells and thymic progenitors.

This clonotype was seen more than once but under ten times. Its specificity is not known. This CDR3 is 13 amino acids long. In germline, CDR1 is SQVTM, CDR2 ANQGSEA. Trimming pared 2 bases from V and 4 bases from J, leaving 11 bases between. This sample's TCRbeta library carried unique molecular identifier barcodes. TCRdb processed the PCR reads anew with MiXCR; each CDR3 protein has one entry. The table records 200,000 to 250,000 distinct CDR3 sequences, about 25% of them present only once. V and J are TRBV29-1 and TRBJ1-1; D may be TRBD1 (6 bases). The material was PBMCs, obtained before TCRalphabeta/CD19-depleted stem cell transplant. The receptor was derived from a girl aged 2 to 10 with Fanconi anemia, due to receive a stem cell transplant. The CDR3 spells CSVESGVGTEAFF. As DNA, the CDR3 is TGCAGCGTTGAATCAGGGGTCGGCACTGAAGCTTTCTTT. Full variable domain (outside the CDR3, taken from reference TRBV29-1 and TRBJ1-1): SAVISQKPSRDICQRGTSLTIQCQVDSQVTMMFWYRQQPGQSLTLIATANQGSEATYESGFVIDKFPISRPNLTFSTLTVSNMSPEDSSIYLCSVESGVGTEAFFGQGTRLTVV.